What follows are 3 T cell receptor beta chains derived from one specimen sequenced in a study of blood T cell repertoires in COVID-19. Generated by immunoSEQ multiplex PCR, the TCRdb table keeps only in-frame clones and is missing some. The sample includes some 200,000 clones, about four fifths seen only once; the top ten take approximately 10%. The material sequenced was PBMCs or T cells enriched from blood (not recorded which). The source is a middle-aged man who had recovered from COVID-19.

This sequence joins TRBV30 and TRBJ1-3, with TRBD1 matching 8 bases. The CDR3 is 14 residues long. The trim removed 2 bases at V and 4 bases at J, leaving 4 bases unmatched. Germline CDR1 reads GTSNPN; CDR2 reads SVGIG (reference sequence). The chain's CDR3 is CAWSWGDRGNTIYF. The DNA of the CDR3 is TGTGCCTGGAGTTGGGGGGACAGGGGAAACACCATATATTTT.

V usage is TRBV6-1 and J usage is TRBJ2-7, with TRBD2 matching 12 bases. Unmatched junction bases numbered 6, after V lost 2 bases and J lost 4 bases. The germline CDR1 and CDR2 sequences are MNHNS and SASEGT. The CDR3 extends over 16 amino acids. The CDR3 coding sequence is TGTGCCAGCAGTGAATCTAGCGGGAGGGTAGGGTACGAGCAGTACTTC. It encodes CASSESSGRVGYEQYF.

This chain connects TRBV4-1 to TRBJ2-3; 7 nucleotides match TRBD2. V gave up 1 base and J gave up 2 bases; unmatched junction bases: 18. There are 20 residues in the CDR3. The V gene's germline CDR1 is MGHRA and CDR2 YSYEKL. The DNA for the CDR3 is TGCGCCAGCAGCCAAGTTCTCGCCGGGGTGGCTAGCGGAGTCACAGATACGCAGTATTTT. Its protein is CASSQVLAGVASGVTDTQYF.